A single sample gave rise to the 30 T cell receptor beta chains below, sequenced in a study of T cells in Graves' hyperthyroidism and ophthalmopathy (dated by TCRdb to the late 2010s). Library creation used multiplex PCR. Sequencing was carried out with an Illumina HiSeq 2000. The TCR beta CDR3 regions were amplified from the RNA transcripts. A first-round RT-PCR of the TCR CDR3 used the HTBI primer set with the Qiagen OneStep RT-PCR kit. TCRdb reworked the public reads: Q25 trimming with fastp, MiXCR clone assembly, productive beta chains retained. Entries are consolidated by CDR3 protein sequence, retaining the most common genes and DNA. The sample contains some 550,000 distinct CDR3 sequences, approximately 15% of them found a single time. Roughly 3.4% of the sample comes from the top ten. The sample comprised blood. The origin of the receptors is a woman aged 40 to 55 with Graves' ophthalmopathy.

Points on this clonotype: A junction end diverges from the germline sequence, so it may reflect a read error. V gene TRBV7-7 combines with J gene TRBJ2-2; D may be TRBD1 (7 bases). Germline CDR1 and CDR2: SSHAT and FNYEAQ (reference sequence). This CDR3 contains 16 residues. In DNA form, the CDR3 reads TGTGCTAGCAGCTTAGGAGGGGGCCTTAACACCGGGGAGCTGTTTTTT. It codes for CASSLGGGLNTGELFF.

The sample holds many counts of this clonotype. This sequence joins TRBV10-2 and TRBJ2-7, with D possibly matching TRBD2 (5 bases). Deletions cut 6 bases from V and 2 bases from J, with 8 bases between. CDR3 length equals 12 residues. CDR1 is WSHSY and CDR2 is SAAADI in the germline V gene. The CDR3 nucleotides read TGCGCCAGCAGGGACTTAACCTACGAGCAGTACTTC. Its translation: CASRDLTYEQYF.

A remark on this clonotype: This may stem from a read error, because a much larger clone lies one nucleotide away. The missing conserved phenylalanine or tryptophan at the end of this CDR3 makes a read error likely. The gene calls are TRBV30 and TRBJ2-7; the D gene is possibly TRBD1 (6 bases). The CDR3 runs to 13 residues. Trimming removed 2 bases from V and 2 bases from J, with 10 bases in between. The germline V gene encodes CDR1 GTSNPN and CDR2 SVGIG (reference sequence). DNA for the CDR3: TGTGCCTGGAGTCCCGGACAGACCTACGAGCAGTACCTC. Amino acids: CAWSPGQTYEQYL.

In this sample, this clonotype turned up many times. The DNA for the CDR3 is TGTGCCAGCAGTGGGGGCTTAGGGGACCCATACTCTATCACAGATACGCAGTATTTT. Translating it yields CASSGGLGDPYSITDTQYF. This sequence joins TRBV2 and TRBJ2-3, with D perhaps being TRBD1 or TRBD2 (5 bases each). V shed 4 bases and J shed 2 bases, with 25 bases lying between them. The germline CDR1 and CDR2 sequences are SNHLY and FYNNEI. This CDR3 has 19 amino acids.

The rearrangement links TRBV6-1 to TRBJ2-2; 8 bases line up with TRBD1. Germline V gene lookup returns CDR1 MNHNS and CDR2 SASEGT. Trimming removed 7 bases from V and 3 bases from J; junction bases left unmatched: 10. There are 16 residues in the CDR3. DNA for the CDR3: TGTGCCAGCACCCGAAGGGCAGGGGGCGACACCGGGGAGCTGTTTTTT. It is translated as CASTRRAGGDTGELFF.

DNA of the CDR3: TGTGCCAGCAGCCGTGGACTAGCGGGAGACTACGAGCAGTACTTC. Protein sequence: CASSRGLAGDYEQYF. The rearrangement uses TRBV5-8 and TRBJ2-7; 13 nucleotides agree with TRBD2. J was trimmed by 3 bases and V by 4 bases; bases with no gene match: 4. The CDR3 runs 15 residues. The germline V gene encodes CDR1 SGHTS and CDR2 YDEGEE.

The sample holds a few counts of this clonotype. V and J are TRBV5-1 and TRBJ2-1, with 11 bases fitting TRBD2. V was pared by 5 bases and J by 9 bases, with 10 bases of the junction left unmatched. This CDR3 has 15 amino acids. Germline CDR1 reads SGHRS; CDR2 reads YFSETQ. The CDR3 loop is CASSIAGGPGPEQFF. The CDR3 DNA is TGCGCCAGCAGTATAGCGGGGGGGCCTGGCCCTGAGCAGTTCTTC.

This clonotype has ten or more counts. The chain combines TRBV20-1 with TRBJ2-1; D gene unclear. There are 15 residues in the CDR3. Germline loops: CDR1 DFQATT, CDR2 SNEGSKA (reference sequence). Trimming stripped 0 bases from V and 0 bases from J, with 9 bases between. CDR3 in DNA: TGCAGTGCTAGAGATGCAAGAAGCTCCTACAATGAGCAGTTCTTC. Translated, it gives CSARDARSSYNEQFF.

This clonotype has at least ten counts. This sequence joins TRBV29-1 and TRBJ1-1; D gene uncertain. The germline V gene has CDR1 SQVTM and CDR2 ANQGSEA. This CDR3 is 12 amino acids long. The ends were cut back, 3 bases at V and 1 base at J, with 6 bases in the middle. The CDR3 loop reads CSVDGQNTEAFF. In DNA, the CDR3 is TGCAGCGTTGATGGCCAGAACACTGAAGCTTTCTTT.

CDR3 residues: CASSLWTSGAKSKQFF. The CDR3 bases are TGTGCCAGTAGTCTATGGACTAGCGGGGCAAAAAGCAAGCAGTTCTTC. V and J are TRBV19 and TRBJ2-4; 12 bases match TRBD2. The DNA end is more similar to TRBJ2-1, so the J call may be wrong. This CDR3 is built from 16 residues. Germline V gene data show CDR1 as LNHDA and CDR2 as SQIVND (reference sequence).

To note about this clonotype: Possible read error: a much larger clone is one base away. This chain connects TRBV2 to TRBJ2-3; TRBD2 matches at 9 bases. The J segment lost 6 bases and the V segment lost 9 bases, leaving 10 bases of the junction unmatched. Germline lookup yields CDR1 SNHLY and CDR2 FYNNEI. This CDR3 is built from 14 residues. As DNA, the CDR3 is TGTGCCAGGACGCCTAGCGGGATGGAGGATACGCAGTATTTT. It translates to CARTPSGMEDTQYF.

This clonotype was recorded only once. CDR3 nucleotides: TGCAGCGTTTGCCCAACACTAGCGGGAGGGTTGTATGGGACAGATACGCAGTATTTT. Protein product: CSVCPTLAGGLYGTDTQYF. The chain uses TRBV29-1 and TRBJ2-3; 13 bases map to TRBD2. CDR3 length: 19 amino acids. With V trimmed by 5 bases and J by 3 bases, 17 bases remained unmatched. CDR1 and CDR2 from the germline V gene are SQVTM and ANQGSEA.

This clonotype was counted many times. The chain carries TRBV20-1 and TRBJ2-3, with 7 positions matching TRBD1. The CDR3 consists of 13 residues. Trimming took 6 bases from V and 0 from J; bases not matched to a gene: 3. CDR1 is DFQATT and CDR2 is SNEGSKA in the germline V gene (reference sequence). The DNA of the CDR3 is TGCAGTGCCGAGGGACAGAGCACAGATACGCAGTATTTT. Its translation: CSAEGQSTDTQYF.

This clonotype has just a few counts. The chain has TRBV7-9 and TRBJ1-3; D might be TRBD1 (5 bases). V lost 5 bases and J 0 bases, leaving 14 bases between the germline ends. The germline V gene encodes CDR1 SEHNR and CDR2 FQNEAQ (reference sequence). The CDR3 covers 16 residues. CDR3 in amino acids: CASSPRGESSGNTIYF. CDR3 bases: TGTGCCAGCAGCCCACGGGGGGAGAGCTCTGGAAACACCATATATTTT.

This clonotype was seen repeatedly, ten times or more. J is TRBJ2-2 and V is TRBV7-2; 9 nucleotides line up with TRBD2. V lost 5 bases to trimming and J lost 7 bases; unmatched junction nucleotides: 8. The CDR3 has 15 residues. CDR1 SGHTA and CDR2 FQGNSA come from the germline V gene. CDR3 region: CASSPSGMYGGELFF. CDR3 bases: TGTGCCAGCAGCCCTAGCGGGATGTACGGCGGGGAGCTGTTTTTT.

The chain joins TRBV7-3 to TRBJ2-2; D gene ambiguous. With 5 bases removed from V and 0 bases from J, the gap between germline ends came to 16 bases. The CDR3 consists of 17 residues. Germline loops: CDR1 SGHTA, CDR2 FQGTGA. The CDR3 protein is CASSLNPPPANTGELFF. CDR3 nucleotides: TGTGCCAGCAGCCTCAACCCACCGCCGGCGAACACCGGGGAGCTGTTTTTT.

The CDR3 region has the DNA TGCAGTGCTAGAGCGGGATCAGATACGCAGTATTTT. Protein sequence: CSARAGSDTQYF. V gene TRBV20-1 combines with J gene TRBJ2-3; tentative D call: TRBD2 (5 bases). V lost 1 base, J lost 4 bases, and 6 bases lay in between. Germline CDR1 and CDR2: DFQATT and SNEGSKA (reference sequence). CDR3 length: 12 amino acids.

In this sample, this clonotype turned up a few times. The gene calls are TRBV27 and TRBJ1-2; D gene unclear. Germline V lookup: CDR1 MNHEY, CDR2 SMNVEV (reference sequence). Trimming stripped 2 bases from V and 0 bases from J, with 10 bases between. The CDR3 spans 15 residues. The CDR3 here is CASSLVGRANYGYTF. As DNA, the CDR3 is TGTGCCAGCAGTTTAGTAGGGCGAGCTAACTATGGCTACACCTTC.

This chain connects TRBV20-1 to TRBJ2-3, with 7 bases fitting TRBD2. Losses at the gene ends were 3 bases for V and 4 bases for J; bases not matched to a gene: 10. This CDR3 contains 15 residues. Germline CDR1 is DFQATT and CDR2 is SNEGSKA (reference sequence). DNA for the CDR3: TGCAGTGCTAGTGGCGGGACTAAGGGGCCAGATACGCAGTATTTT. Its translation is CSASGGTKGPDTQYF.

The chain links TRBV30 to TRBJ1-6, with a tentative D call TRBD1 (5 bases). The CDR3 covers 19 residues. From germline, CDR1 is GTSNPN and CDR2 SVGIG (reference sequence). V lost 2 bases, J lost 0 bases, and 20 bases lay in between. CDR3 sequence reads: CAWSPGYPIENSYNSPLHF. The CDR3 region has the DNA TGTGCCTGGAGTCCAGGGTACCCCATCGAGAACTCCTATAATTCACCCCTCCACTTT.

This clonotype was detected many times. The chain has TRBV6-2 or TRBV6-3 and TRBJ2-1; 16 nucleotides align to TRBD2. The CDR3 length is 16 residues. V lost 11 bases and J lost 5; bases outside the gene matches: 9. Germline lookup yields CDR1 MNHEY and CDR2 SVGEGT. The CDR3 sequence is CAHKGLAGGPDNEQFF. CDR3 nucleotides: TGTGCCCACAAGGGACTAGCGGGGGGGCCCGACAATGAGCAGTTCTTC.

This clonotype was recorded at least ten times. The gene calls are TRBV29-1 and TRBJ2-3; maybe TRBD2 (6 bases). The germline gives CDR1 SQVTM, CDR2 ANQGSEA. V shed 4 bases and J shed 4 bases, with 12 bases lying between them. This CDR3 is built from 13 residues. CDR3 sequence: CSVVGGVPDTQYF. CDR3 nucleotides: TGCAGCGTTGTAGGAGGGGTGCCAGATACGCAGTATTTT.

This rearrangement joins TRBV29-1 to TRBJ2-7; possibly TRBD1 for D (6 bases). Germline V CDR1 and CDR2: SQVTM, ANQGSEA. The CDR3 totals 18 residues. The ends were cut back, 0 bases at V and 1 base at J, with 22 bases in the middle. In DNA form, the CDR3 reads TGCAGCGTTGAAGAGGTTCCCACGACAGGAGATTGGTCCTACGAGCAGTACTTC. Its protein product is CSVEEVPTTGDWSYEQYF.

The gene calls are TRBV6-1 and TRBJ2-1; no firm D call. The V gene's germline CDR1 is MNHNS and CDR2 SASEGT. This CDR3 has 17 residues. V shed 7 bases and J shed 4 bases, with 23 bases lying between them. CDR3 nucleotide sequence: TGTGCCAGCACCACTCGTGGCAGCGTTTTAGGGTACAATGAGCAGTTCTTC. Its protein product is CASTTRGSVLGYNEQFF.

This chain links TRBV4-1 with TRBJ2-5; D is possibly TRBD2 (6 bases). This CDR3 has 13 amino acids. Germline V gene data show CDR1 as MGHRA and CDR2 as YSYEKL. Trimming removed 3 bases at V and 4 bases at J, with 9 bases between. CDR3 protein: CASSQWRGETQYF. The CDR3 DNA reads as TGCGCCAGCAGCCAGTGGAGGGGAGAGACCCAGTACTTC.

The J gene is TRBJ2-3, the V gene TRBV5-6, with D perhaps matching TRBD1 (5 bases). The CDR3 loop spans 16 amino acids. CDR1 SGHDT and CDR2 YYEEEE come from the germline V gene. Trimming removed 2 bases at V and 2 bases at J, with 15 bases between. CDR3 coding DNA: TGTGCCAGCAGCTTCAACGGCAGGGATATCACAGATACGCAGTATTTT. Translation gives CASSFNGRDITDTQYF.

The chain's CDR3 is CASSLWISGGSSYNEQFF. The CDR3 DNA is TGTGCCAGCAGCTTGTGGATTAGCGGGGGGAGCTCCTACAATGAGCAGTTCTTC. V and J are TRBV7-6 and TRBJ2-1, with TRBD2 matching 10 bases. The CDR3 contains 18 residues. Trimming at V came to 3 bases and at J to 0 bases, leaving 8 bases not matched to a gene. The germline V gene encodes CDR1 SGHVS and CDR2 FNYEAQ.

This clonotype was recorded a few times. V gene TRBV18 combines with J gene TRBJ2-3; 13 bases align to TRBD2. Trimming removed 5 bases from V and 4 bases from J; junction bases left unmatched: 12. CDR1 is KGHSH and CDR2 is LQKENI in the germline V gene. There are 18 residues in the CDR3. CDR3: CASSTGLGLAGAADTQYF. The DNA for the CDR3 is TGTGCCAGCTCAACGGGACTCGGACTAGCGGGAGCTGCAGATACGCAGTATTTT.

The CDR3 nucleotides read TGCGCCAGCAGCTGGAGGGACAGTTCCTATGGCTACACCTTC. Its translation: CASSWRDSSYGYTF. The chain couples TRBV5-1 to TRBJ1-2; 7 bases are a match to TRBD1. The CDR3 runs 14 residues. The germline gives CDR1 SGHRS, CDR2 YFSETQ. Germline trimming cut 3 bases from V and 4 bases from J; bases unmatched to any gene: 6.

V usage is TRBV29-1 and J usage is TRBJ1-2, with 7 positions matching TRBD1. Germline trimming cut 6 bases from V and 0 bases from J; bases unmatched to any gene: 10. This CDR3 has 15 amino acids. Germline lookup yields CDR1 SQVTM and CDR2 ANQGSEA. CDR3 residues: CSVSTGSIANYGYTF. In DNA form, the CDR3 reads TGCAGCGTCTCGACAGGGAGTATAGCTAACTATGGCTACACCTTC.